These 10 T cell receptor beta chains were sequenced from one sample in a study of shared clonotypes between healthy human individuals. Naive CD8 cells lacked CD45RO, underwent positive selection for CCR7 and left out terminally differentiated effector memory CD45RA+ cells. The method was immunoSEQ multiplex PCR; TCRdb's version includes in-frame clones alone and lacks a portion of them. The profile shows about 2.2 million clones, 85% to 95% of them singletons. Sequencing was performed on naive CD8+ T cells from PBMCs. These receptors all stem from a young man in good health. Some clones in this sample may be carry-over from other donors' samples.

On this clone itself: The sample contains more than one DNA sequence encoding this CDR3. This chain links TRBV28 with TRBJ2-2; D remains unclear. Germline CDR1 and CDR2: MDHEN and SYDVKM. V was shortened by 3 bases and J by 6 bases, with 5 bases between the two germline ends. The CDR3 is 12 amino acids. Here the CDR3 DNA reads TGTGCCAGCAGTTTTTCCTCCGGGGAGCTGTTTTTT. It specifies CASSFSSGELFF. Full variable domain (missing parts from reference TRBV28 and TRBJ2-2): DVKVTQSSRYLVKRTGEKVFLECVQDMDHENMFWYRQDPGLGLRLIYFSYDVKMKEKGDIPEGYSVSREKKERFSLILESASTNQTSMYLCASSFSSGELFFGEGSRLTVL.

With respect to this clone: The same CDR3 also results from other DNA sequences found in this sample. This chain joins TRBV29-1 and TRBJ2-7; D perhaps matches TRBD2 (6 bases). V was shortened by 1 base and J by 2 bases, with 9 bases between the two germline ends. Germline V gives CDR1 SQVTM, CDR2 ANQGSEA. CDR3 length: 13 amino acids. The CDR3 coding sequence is TGCAGCGTTGAAGGGGGGACTCCCTACGAGCAGTACTTC. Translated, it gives CSVEGGTPYEQYF.

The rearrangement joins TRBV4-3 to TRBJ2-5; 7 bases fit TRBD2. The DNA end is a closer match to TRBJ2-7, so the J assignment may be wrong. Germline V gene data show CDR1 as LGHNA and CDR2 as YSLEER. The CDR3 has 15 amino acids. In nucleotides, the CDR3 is TGCGCCAGCAGCCAAGTTACGGGAGGAAGCTACGAGCAGTACTTC. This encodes CASSQVTGGSYEQYF.

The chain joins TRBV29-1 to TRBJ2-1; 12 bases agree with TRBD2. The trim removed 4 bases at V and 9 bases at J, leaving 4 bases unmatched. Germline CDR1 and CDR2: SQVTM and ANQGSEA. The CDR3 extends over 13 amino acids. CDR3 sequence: CSVGLAGGREQFF. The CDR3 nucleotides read TGCAGCGTTGGGCTAGCGGGAGGGCGTGAGCAGTTCTTC.

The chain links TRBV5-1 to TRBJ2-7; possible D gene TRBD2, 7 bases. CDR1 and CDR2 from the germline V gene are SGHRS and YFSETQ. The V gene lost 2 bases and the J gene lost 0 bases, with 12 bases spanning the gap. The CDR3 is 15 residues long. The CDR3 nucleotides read TGCGCCAGCAGCTTAGGGGGGGAGAGCTCCTACGAGCAGTACTTC. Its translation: CASSLGGESSYEQYF.

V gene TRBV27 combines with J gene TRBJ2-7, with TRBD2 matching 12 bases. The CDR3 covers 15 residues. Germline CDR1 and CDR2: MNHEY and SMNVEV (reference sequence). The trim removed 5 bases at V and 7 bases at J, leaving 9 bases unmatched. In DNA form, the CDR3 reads TGTGCCAGCAGTGATCTAGCGGGGGGGGGCGGTGAGCAGTACTTC. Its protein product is CASSDLAGGGGEQYF.

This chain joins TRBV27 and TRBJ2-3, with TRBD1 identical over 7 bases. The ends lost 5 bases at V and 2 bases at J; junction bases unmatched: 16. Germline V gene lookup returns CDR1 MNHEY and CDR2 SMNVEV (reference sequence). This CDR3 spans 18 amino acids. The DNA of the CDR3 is TGTGCCAGCAGTCTCCTCATAACCACAGGGGTCTCCACAGATACGCAGTATTTT. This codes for CASSLLITTGVSTDTQYF.

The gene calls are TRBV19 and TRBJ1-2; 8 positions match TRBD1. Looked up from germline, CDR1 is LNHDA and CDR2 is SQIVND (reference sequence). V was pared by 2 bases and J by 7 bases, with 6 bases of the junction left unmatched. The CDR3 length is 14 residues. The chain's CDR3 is CASSISQGAAGYTF. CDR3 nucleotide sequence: TGTGCCAGTAGTATAAGTCAGGGGGCAGCTGGCTACACCTTC.

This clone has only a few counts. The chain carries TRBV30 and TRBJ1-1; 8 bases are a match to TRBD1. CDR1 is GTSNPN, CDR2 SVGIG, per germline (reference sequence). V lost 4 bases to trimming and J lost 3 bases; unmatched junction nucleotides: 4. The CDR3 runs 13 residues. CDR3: CAWTIQGDTEAFF. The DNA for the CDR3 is TGTGCCTGGACTATACAGGGGGACACTGAAGCTTTCTTT. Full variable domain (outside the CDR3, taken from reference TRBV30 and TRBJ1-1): SQTIHQWPATLVQPVGSPLSLECTVEGTSNPNLYWYRQAAGRGLQLLFYSVGIGQISSEVPQNLSASRPQDRQFILSSKKLLLSDSGFYLCAWTIQGDTEAFFGQGTRLTVV.

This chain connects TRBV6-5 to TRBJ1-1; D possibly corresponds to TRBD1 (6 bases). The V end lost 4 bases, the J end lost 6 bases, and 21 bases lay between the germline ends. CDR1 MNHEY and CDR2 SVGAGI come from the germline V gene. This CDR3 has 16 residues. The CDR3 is CASSFKSRGGIAEAFF. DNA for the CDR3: TGTGCCAGCAGTTTCAAAAGCAGGGGTGGGATAGCTGAAGCTTTCTTT.